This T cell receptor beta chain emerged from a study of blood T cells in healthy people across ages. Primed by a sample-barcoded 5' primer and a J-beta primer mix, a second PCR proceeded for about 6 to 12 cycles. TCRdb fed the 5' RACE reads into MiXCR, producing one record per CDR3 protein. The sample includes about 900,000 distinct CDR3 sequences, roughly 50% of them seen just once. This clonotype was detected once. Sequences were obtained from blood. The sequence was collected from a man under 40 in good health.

The CDR3 protein is CASSLSTGLVNIQYF. The CDR3 DNA reads as TGTGCCAGCAGCCTATCTACGGGGTTGGTAAACATTCAGTACTTC. The J gene is TRBJ2-5, the V gene TRBV7-9; D possibly corresponds to TRBD2 (5 bases). The J call may be in error: the DNA end matches TRBJ2-4 better. The CDR3 spans 15 residues. CDR1 is SEHNR, CDR2 FQNEAQ, per germline (reference sequence).